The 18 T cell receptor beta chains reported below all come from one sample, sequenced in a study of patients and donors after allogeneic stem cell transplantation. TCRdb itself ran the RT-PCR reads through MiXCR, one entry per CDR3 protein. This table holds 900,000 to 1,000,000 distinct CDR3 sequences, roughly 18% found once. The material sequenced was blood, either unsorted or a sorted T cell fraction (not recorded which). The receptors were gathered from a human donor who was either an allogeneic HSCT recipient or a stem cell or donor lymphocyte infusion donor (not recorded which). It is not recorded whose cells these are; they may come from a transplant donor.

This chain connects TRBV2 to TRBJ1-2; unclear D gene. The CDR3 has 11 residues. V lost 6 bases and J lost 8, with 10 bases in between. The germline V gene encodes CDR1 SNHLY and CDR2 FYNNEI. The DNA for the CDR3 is TGTGCCAGCAGACCATCGAGGGGCTACACCTTC. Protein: CASRPSRGYTF.

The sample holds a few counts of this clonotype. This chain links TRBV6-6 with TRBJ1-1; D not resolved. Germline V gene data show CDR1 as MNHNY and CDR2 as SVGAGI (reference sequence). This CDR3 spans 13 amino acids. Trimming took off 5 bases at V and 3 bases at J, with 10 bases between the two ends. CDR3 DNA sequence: TGTGCCAGCAGTAAGAAAGGATACACTGAAGCTTTCTTT. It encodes CASSKKGYTEAFF.

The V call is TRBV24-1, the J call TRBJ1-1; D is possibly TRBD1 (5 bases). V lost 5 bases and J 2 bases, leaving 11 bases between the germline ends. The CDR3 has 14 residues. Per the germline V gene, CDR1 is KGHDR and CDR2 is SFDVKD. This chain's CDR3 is CATSGSGRNTEAFF. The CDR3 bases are TGTGCCACCAGTGGGTCAGGGCGAAACACTGAAGCTTTCTTT.

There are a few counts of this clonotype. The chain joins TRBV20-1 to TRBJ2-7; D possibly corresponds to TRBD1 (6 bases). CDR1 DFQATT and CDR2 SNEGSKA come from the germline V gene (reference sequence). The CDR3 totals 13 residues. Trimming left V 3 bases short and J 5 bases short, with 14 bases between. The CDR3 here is CSARGNRDDEQYF. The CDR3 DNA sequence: TGCAGTGCTAGGGGTAACAGGGACGACGAGCAGTACTTC.

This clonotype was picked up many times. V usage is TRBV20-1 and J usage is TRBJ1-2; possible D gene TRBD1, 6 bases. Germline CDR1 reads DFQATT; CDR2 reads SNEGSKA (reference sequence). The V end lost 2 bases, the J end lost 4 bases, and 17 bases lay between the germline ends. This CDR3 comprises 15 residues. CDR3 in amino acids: CSARSFSGVTYGYTF. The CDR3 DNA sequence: TGCAGTGCTAGATCCTTTTCAGGGGTTACCTATGGCTACACCTTC.

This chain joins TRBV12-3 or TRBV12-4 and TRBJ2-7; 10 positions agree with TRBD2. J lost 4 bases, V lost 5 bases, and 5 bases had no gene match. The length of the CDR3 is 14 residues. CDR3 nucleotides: TGTGCCAGCAGTGCAGGACTAGCGGCTTACGAGCAGTACTTC. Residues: CASSAGLAAYEQYF.

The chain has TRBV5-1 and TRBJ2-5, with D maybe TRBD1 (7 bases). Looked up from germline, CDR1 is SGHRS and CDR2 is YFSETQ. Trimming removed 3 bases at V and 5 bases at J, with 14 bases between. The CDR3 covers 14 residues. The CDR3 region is CASSSSGGKETQYF. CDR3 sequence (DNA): TGCGCCAGCAGCTCTTCAGGGGGGAAGGAGACCCAGTACTTC.

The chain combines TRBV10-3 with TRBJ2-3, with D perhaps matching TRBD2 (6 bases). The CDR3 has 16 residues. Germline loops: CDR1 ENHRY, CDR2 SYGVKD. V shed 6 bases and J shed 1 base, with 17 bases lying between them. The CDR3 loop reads CAIRAQGGEGTDTQYF. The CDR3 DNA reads TGTGCCATCAGAGCCCAGGGAGGTGAGGGCACAGATACGCAGTATTTT.

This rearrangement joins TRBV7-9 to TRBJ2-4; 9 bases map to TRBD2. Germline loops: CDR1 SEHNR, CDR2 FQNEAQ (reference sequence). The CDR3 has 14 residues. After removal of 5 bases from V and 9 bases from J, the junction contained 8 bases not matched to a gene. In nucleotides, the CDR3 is TGTGCCAGCAGCCCGCAGCGGGAGGTTGGCATTCAGTACTTC. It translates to CASSPQREVGIQYF.

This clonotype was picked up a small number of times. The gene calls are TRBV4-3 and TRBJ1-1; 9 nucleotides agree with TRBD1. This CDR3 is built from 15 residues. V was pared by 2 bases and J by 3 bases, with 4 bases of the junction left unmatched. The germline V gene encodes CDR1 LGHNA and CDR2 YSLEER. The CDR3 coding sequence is TGCGCCAGCAGCCAAAACTACAGGGGGCACACTGAAGCTTTCTTT. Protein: CASSQNYRGHTEAFF.

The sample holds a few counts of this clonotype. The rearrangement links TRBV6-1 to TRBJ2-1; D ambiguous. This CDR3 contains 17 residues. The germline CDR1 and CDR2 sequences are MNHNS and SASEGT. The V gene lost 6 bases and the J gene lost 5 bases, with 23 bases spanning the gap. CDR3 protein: CASSAQTTPLRNNEQFF. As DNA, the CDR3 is TGTGCCAGCAGCGCTCAGACCACCCCCCTGCGGAACAATGAGCAGTTCTTC.

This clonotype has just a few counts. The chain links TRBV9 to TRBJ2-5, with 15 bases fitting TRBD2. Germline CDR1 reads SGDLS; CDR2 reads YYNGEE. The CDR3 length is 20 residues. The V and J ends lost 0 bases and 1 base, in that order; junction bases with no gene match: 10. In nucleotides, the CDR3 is TGTGCCAGCAGCGTAGGGATAGCGCCGGGACTAGCGGGGGGCCAAGAGACCCAGTACTTC. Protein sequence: CASSVGIAPGLAGGQETQYF. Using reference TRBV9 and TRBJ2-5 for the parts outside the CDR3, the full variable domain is DSGVTQTPKHLITATGQRVTLRCSPRSGDLSVYWYQQSLDQGLQFLIQYYNGEERAKGNILERFSAQQFPDLHSELNLSSLELGDSALYFCASSVGIAPGLAGGQETQYFGPGTRLLVL.

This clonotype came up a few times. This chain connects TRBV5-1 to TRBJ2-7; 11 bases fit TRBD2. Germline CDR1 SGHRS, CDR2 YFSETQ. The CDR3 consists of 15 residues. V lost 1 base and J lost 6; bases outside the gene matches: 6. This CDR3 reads CASSLLTSGIGEQYF. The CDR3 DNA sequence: TGCGCCAGCAGCTTGTTGACTAGCGGGATCGGCGAGCAGTACTTC. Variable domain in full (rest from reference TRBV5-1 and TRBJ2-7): KAGVTQTPRYLIKTRGQQVTLSCSPISGHRSVSWYQQTPGQGLQFLFEYFSETQRNKGNFPGRFSGRQFSNSRSEMNVSTLELGDSALYLCASSLLTSGIGEQYFGPGTRLTVT.

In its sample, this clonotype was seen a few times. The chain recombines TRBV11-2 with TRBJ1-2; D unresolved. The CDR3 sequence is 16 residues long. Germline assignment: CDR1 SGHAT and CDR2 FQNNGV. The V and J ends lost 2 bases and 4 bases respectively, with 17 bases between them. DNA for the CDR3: TGTGCCAGCAGCTTAAGTGTCCGTGAGGGTAGCTATGGCTACACCTTC. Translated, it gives CASSLSVREGSYGYTF.

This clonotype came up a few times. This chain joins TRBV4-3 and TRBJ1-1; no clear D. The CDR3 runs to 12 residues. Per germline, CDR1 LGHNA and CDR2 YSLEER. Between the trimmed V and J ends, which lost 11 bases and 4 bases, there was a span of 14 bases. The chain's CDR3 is CAVLGGPTEAFF. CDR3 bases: TGCGCCGTCCTCGGCGGGCCCACTGAAGCTTTCTTT.

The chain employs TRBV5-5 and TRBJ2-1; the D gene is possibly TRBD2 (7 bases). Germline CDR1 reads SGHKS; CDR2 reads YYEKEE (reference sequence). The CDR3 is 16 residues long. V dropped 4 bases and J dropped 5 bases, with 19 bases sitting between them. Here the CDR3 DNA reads TGTGCCAGCAGCCCTACCCGGGGGGCCAAGGACAATGAGCAGTTCTTC. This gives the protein CASSPTRGAKDNEQFF.

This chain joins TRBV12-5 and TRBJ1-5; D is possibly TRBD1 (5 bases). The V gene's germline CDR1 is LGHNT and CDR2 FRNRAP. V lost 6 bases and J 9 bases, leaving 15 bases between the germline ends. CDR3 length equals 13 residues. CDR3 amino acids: CASGRDGQMPQHF. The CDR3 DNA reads TGTGCTAGTGGACGGGACGGGCAAATGCCCCAGCATTTT.

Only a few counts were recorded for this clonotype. CDR3 bases: TGTGCCAGCAGTTTAGCCGACTATGGCTACACCTTC. Its translation: CASSLADYGYTF. The chain is built from TRBV12-3 or TRBV12-4 and TRBJ1-2, with D hard to call. This CDR3 has 12 amino acids. V lost 0 bases, J lost 3 bases, and 2 bases lay in between.